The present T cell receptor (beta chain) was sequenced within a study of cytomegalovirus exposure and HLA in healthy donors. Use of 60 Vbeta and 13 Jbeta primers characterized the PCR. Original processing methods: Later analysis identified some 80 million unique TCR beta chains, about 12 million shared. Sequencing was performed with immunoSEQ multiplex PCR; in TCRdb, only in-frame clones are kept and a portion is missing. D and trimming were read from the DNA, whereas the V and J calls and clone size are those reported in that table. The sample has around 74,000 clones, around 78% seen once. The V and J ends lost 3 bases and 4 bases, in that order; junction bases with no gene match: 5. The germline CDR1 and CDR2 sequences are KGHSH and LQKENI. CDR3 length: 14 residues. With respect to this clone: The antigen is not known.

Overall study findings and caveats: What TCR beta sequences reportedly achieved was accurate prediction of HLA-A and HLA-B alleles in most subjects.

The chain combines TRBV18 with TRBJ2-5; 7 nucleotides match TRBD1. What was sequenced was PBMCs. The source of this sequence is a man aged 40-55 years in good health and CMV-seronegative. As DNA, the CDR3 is TGTGCCAGCTCACCCCGACAGGGCCCAGAGACCCAGTACTTC. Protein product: CASSPRQGPETQYF.